This TCR beta chain was identified during a study of blood T cells in healthy people across ages. Study-wide background: Template switching captured about one barcoded beta molecule per two T cells.

Alongside a J-beta primer mix, a sample-barcoded 5' primer served in a second PCR lasting about 7 to 11 cycles. Individual samples furnished no less than 2.5 million CDR3-containing paired-end reads apiece. TCRdb re-called the 5' RACE reads with MiXCR, one entry per CDR3 protein. The sample contains 700,000 or so distinct CDR3 sequences, approximately 40% of which appear only once. Every donor gave ten milliliters of peripheral blood. The germline V gene encodes CDR1 DFQATT and CDR2 SNEGSKA (reference sequence). Trimming took 6 bases from V and 3 from J; bases not matched to a gene: 13. CDR3 size: 15 residues. The count of this clonotype is one.

The source material was blood. The chain uses TRBV20-1 and TRBJ2-7; 8 bases line up with TRBD2. The sequence came from a man older than 75 in good health. The CDR3 coding sequence is TGCAGTGCCCCGGTGAGGGGACTAGTCCTCTACGAGCAGTACTTC. Translating gives CSAPVRGLVLYEQYF.